This T cell receptor beta chain came from a study of blood T cell repertoires in COVID-19. In the study overall: Material from acute and convalescent COVID-19 was sourced from the United States, Italy and Spain. From T cells, B-cell-depleted T cells, or PBMCs came the material, which was cDNA or gDNA.

The CDR3 is 14 residues long. With 7 bases removed from V and 2 bases from J, the gap between germline ends came to 14 bases. Germline V gene sequence: CDR1 ENHRY, CDR2 SYGVKD. In the original workflow: Nucleated cell number was recorded as an estimate derived from reference gene primer amplification. This table comes from immunoSEQ multiplex PCR, and its TCRdb copy is limited to in-frame clones, with some not included. The D gene and trimming were derived from the DNA, and the V and J assignments and clone size from that table. The data contain 60,000 or so clones, approximately 86% of them singletons.

The rearrangement links TRBV10-3 to TRBJ1-1; the D is unclear. The receptor was derived from a woman in her 70s with active COVID-19. Sequencing was performed on peripheral blood. CDR3 sequence: CAITLGGPNTEAFF. The CDR3 DNA reads TGTGCCATCACCCTTGGTGGCCCCAACACTGAAGCTTTCTTT.